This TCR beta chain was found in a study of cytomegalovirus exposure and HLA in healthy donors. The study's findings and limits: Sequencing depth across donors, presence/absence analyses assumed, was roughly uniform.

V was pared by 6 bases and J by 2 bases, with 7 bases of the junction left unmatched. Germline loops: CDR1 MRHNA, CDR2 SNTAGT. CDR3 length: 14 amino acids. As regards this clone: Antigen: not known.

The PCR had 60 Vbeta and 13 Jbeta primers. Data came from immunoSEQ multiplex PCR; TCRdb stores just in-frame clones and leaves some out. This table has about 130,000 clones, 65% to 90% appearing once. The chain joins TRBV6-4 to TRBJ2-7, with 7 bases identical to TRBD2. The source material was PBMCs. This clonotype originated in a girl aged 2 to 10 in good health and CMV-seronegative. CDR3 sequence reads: CASSAGEQPYEQYF. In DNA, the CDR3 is TGTGCCAGCAGCGCGGGAGAGCAGCCCTACGAGCAGTACTTC.